The present T cell receptor beta chain was sequenced within a study of human T cells and chemical hapten exposure. Study summary: Slight differences in pooled library volume were the main source of varying TCR yields across samples.

General study findings and limits: TCRs exceeding a frequency of 1 in 1000 stayed unchanged under DPC sensitization.

This clonotype was detected many times. The antigen remains undetermined. The CDR3 sequence is 15 residues long. Deletions cut 0 bases from V and 4 bases from J, with 13 bases between. The germline V gene has CDR1 MNHEY and CDR2 SVGAGI. Time point indicated: healthy volunteer bleed at 2 weeks. Unfractionated whole blood was the source of the extracted total RNA. Unique molecular identifiers were attached to individual cDNA molecules during library preparation. The authors' processing: Samples contained a median of 95,638 TCRs, with a range of roughly 20,000 to 700,000. TCRdb analysed the RACE reads with MiXCR anew, one entry per CDR3 protein. The V and J calls, along with clone size, are taken from TCRdb and not from the paper's own processing. This table has roughly 30,000 distinct CDR3 sequences, nearly 7.5% appearing once.

The chain links TRBV6-5 to TRBJ2-7, with D perhaps being TRBD1 or TRBD2 (6 bases each). This TCR was sampled from a human donor in good health. Some clones in this sample may be carry-over from other donors' samples. What was sequenced was whole blood. The CDR3 protein is CASSYSDRGRYEQYF. CDR3 nucleotides: TGTGCCAGCAGTTACTCGGATCGGGGGCGTTACGAGCAGTACTTC.